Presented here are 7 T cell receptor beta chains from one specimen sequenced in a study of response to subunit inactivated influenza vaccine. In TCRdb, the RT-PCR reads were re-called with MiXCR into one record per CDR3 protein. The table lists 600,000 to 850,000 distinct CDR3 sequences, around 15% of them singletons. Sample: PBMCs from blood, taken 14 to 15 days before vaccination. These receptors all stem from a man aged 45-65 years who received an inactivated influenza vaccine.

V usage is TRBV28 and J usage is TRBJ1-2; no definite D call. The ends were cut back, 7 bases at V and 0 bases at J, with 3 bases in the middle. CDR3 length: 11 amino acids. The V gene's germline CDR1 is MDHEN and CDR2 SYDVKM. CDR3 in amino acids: CASTSNYGYTF. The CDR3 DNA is TGTGCCAGCACCTCTAACTATGGCTACACCTTC.

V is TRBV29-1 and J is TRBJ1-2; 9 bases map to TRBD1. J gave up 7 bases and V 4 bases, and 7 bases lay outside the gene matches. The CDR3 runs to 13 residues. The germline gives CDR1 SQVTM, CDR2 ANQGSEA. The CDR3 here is CSVGDRGFGGYTF. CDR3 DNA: TGCAGCGTTGGTGACAGGGGGTTCGGTGGCTACACCTTC.

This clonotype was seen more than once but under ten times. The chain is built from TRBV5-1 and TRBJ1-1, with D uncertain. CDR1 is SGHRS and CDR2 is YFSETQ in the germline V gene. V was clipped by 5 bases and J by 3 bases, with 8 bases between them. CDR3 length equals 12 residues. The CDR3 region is CASRGTDTEAFF. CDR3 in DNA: TGCGCCAGCAGGGGCACGGACACTGAAGCTTTCTTT. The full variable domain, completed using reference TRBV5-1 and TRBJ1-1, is KAGVTQTPRYLIKTRGQQVTLSCSPISGHRSVSWYQQTPGQGLQFLFEYFSETQRNKGNFPGRFSGRQFSNSRSEMNVSTLELGDSALYLCASRGTDTEAFFGQGTRLTVV.

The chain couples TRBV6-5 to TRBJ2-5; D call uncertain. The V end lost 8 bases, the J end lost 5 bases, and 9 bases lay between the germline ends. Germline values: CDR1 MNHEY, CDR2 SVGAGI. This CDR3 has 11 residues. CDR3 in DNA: TGTGCCAGCGGGCGGACGGAGACCCAGTACTTC. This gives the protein CASGRTETQYF.

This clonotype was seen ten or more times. As DNA, the CDR3 is TGTGCCAGCAGCCCGACAGGGATGGCCGGGGAGCTGTTTTTT. It is translated as CASSPTGMAGELFF. The chain combines TRBV12-3 or TRBV12-4 with TRBJ2-2, with 7 nucleotides matching TRBD1. This CDR3 has 14 amino acids. V trimming: 6 bases; J trimming: 6 bases; junction bases outside the gene matches: 7.

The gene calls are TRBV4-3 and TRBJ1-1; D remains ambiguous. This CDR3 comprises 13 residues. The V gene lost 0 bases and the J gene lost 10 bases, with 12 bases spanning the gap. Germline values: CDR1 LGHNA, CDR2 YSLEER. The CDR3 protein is CASSQDLGNAAFF. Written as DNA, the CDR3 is TGCGCCAGCAGCCAAGATTTAGGGAATGCAGCTTTCTTT.

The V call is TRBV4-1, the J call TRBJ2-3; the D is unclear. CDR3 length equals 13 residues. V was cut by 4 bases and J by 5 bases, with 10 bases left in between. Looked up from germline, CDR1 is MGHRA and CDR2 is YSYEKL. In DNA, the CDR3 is TGCGCCAGCAGCCTAACCCAGAGAGATACGCAGTATTTT. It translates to CASSLTQRDTQYF.